Sequencing of this TCR beta chain was carried out in a study of human T cells and chemical hapten exposure. As for the study in general: Mainly, slight library volume differences in the pool made TCR yields vary. Whole-study results and caveats: TCRs above 1 in 1000 frequency stayed constant with DPC sensitization.

A remark on this clonotype: Antigen unknown.

Trimming cost V 0 bases and J 7 bases, with 12 bases left between them. Germline values: CDR1 SGHAT, CDR2 FQNNGV. CDR3 size: 15 residues. Blood, whole and unfractionated, served as the source for total RNA extraction. It was the library that attached unique molecular identifiers to individual cDNA molecules. Original analysis: Counting gave a median of around 90,000 TCRs per sample, with values ranging from about 23,224 to 690,600. TCRdb recomputed calls from the 5' RACE reads with MiXCR, one row per CDR3 protein. The V and J calls here are based on TCRdb, not the publication. This table holds about 81,000 distinct CDR3 sequences, approximately 8% found once.

The rearrangement joins TRBV11-2 to TRBJ2-2, with D hard to call. The source is a male donor in good health. CDR3 nucleotide sequence: TGTGCCAGCAGCTTAGAGAAACTCTGTCTCGGGGAGCTGTTTTTT. Its translation is CASSLEKLCLGELFF. The entire variable domain, with the rest obtained from reference TRBV11-2 and TRBJ2-2, is as follows: EAGVAQSPRYKIIEKRQSVAFWCNPISGHATLYWYQQILGQGPKLLIQFQNNGVVDDSQLPKDRFSAERLKGVDSTLKIQPAKLEDSAVYLCASSLEKLCLGELFFGEGSRLTVL.